The rows below give T cell receptor beta chains drawn from one sample of a study of cytomegalovirus exposure and HLA in healthy donors. TCRdb keeps only in-frame clones here, not all; method: immunoSEQ multiplex PCR. The sample has 80,000 to 95,000 clones; roughly 67% are singletons. The sample consisted of PBMCs. These receptors were collected from a human donor in good health. The CDR3 runs from the conserved cysteine through the conserved F or W. D genes are given only for firm matches. The listing skips clone size in some rows; elsewhere it reads once, few, many or a size class.

TRBV6-6	TRBJ1-2	TRBD1	.	CASSPTGQRGYTF	TGTGCCAGCAGTCCGACAGGGCAGCGGGGCTACACCTTC
TRBV5-4	TRBJ2-3	TRBD2	.	CASRPGLATDTQYF	TGTGCCAGCAGGCCGGGACTAGCTACAGATACGCAGTATTTT
TRBV2	TRBJ2-5	.	few	CASSFTRGETQYF	TGTGCCAGCAGCTTTACTAGAGGGGAGACCCAGTACTTC
TRBV10-1	TRBJ2-7	TRBD1	.	CASRVWDRAHEQYF	TGCGCCAGCAGGGTCTGGGACAGGGCGCACGAGCAGTACTTC
TRBV5-4	TRBJ2-3	.	.	CASSLGWGRRIPSTDTQYF	TGTGCCAGCAGCTTGGGGTGGGGGCGGAGAATCCCTAGCACAGATACGCAGTATTTT
TRBV7-9	TRBJ2-1	.	.	CASSLASGKYGISYNEQFF	TGTGCCAGCAGCTTAGCGTCTGGAAAGTACGGGATCTCCTACAATGAGCAGTTCTTC
TRBV6-5	TRBJ2-7	TRBD1	.	CASSRDRANEQYF	TGTGCCAGCAGTCGAGACAGGGCCAACGAGCAGTACTTC
TRBV7-9	TRBJ1-2	.	.	CASSFYPGYYGYTF	TGTGCCAGCAGCTTTTATCCAGGTTATTATGGCTACACCTTC
TRBV5-1	TRBJ1-6	TRBD1	.	CASSSDLTGSGYNSPLHF	TGCGCCAGCAGCTCGGACTTGACAGGGTCCGGGTATAATTCACCCCTCCACTTT
TRBV4-2	TRBJ1-2	TRBD1	.	CASSFRQVQGGAYGYTF	TGTGCCAGCAGTTTTCGTCAAGTGCAGGGGGGAGCCTATGGCTACACCTTC
TRBV11-1	TRBJ2-3	.	.	CASSLGVEDTQYF	TGTGCCAGCAGCTTAGGAGTGGAGGATACGCAGTATTTT
TRBV2	TRBJ1-3	TRBD1	.	CASSADRGYGNAIYF	TGTGCCAGCAGTGCTGACAGGGGCTACGGAAACGCCATATATTTT
TRBV7-2	TRBJ2-6	.	.	CASSLAAGPGANVLTF	TGTGCCAGCAGCTTAGCGGCGGGGCCTGGGGCCAACGTCCTGACTTTC
TRBV11-3	TRBJ1-1	TRBD1	.	CASSARTGNTEAFF	TGTGCCAGCAGCGCGAGGACAGGGAACACTGAAGCTTTCTTT
TRBV2	TRBJ2-2	.	once	CASSEGWGRTGELFF	TGTGCCAGCAGTGAAGGGTGGGGGCGAACCGGGGAGCTGTTTTTT
TRBV9	TRBJ2-3	TRBD2	few	CASSVSSGGTDTQYF	TGTGCCAGCAGCGTATCTAGCGGGGGTACAGATACGCAGTATTTT
TRBV4-1	TRBJ2-5	.	.	CASSQDTGKETQYF	TGCGCCAGCAGCCAAGATACGGGGAAAGAGACCCAGTACTTC
TRBV11-3	TRBJ2-2	.	once	CASRRGGGSSTGELFF	TGTGCCAGCAGGCGCGGTGGAGGGTCCTCCACCGGGGAGCTGTTTTTT
TRBV7-9	TRBJ2-7	TRBD1	.	CASSFGRGPYEQYF	TGTGCCAGCAGCTTTGGCAGGGGGCCCTACGAGCAGTACTTC
TRBV19	TRBJ2-4	TRBD2	few	CASSALTSGGAGNIQYF	TGTGCCAGTAGTGCCTTAACTAGCGGGGGGGCGGGAAACATTCAGTACTTC
TRBV29-1	TRBJ1-2	TRBD1	.	CSVEDPTGEYGYTF	TGCAGCGTTGAAGATCCCACAGGGGAGTATGGCTACACCTTC
TRBV2	TRBJ1-1	.	.	CATTRSVMNTEAFF	TGTGCCACCACCAGGTCGGTTATGAACACTGAAGCTTTCTTT
TRBV9	TRBJ2-3	.	.	CASSVAIVRADTQYF	TGTGCCAGCAGCGTAGCTATCGTCCGGGCAGATACGCAGTATTTT